This passage covers 24 T cell receptor beta chains from one sample sequenced in a study of cytomegalovirus exposure and HLA in healthy donors. This table comes from immunoSEQ multiplex PCR, and its TCRdb copy is limited to in-frame clones, with some not included. Of 90,000 to 150,000 clones listed, more than 70% are singletons. The sequenced material came from PBMCs. All receptors come from a man younger than 35 in good health and CMV-seronegative.

The chain employs TRBV28 and TRBJ2-2; a possible D gene is TRBD1 (6 bases). With 5 bases removed from V and 3 bases from J, the gap between germline ends came to 10 bases. Looked up from germline, CDR1 is MDHEN and CDR2 is SYDVKM. The CDR3 loop spans 14 amino acids. The DNA for the CDR3 is TGTGCCAGCAGTCTGTGGACAGACACCGGGGAGCTGTTTTTT. Translated: CASSLWTDTGELFF.

The genes are TRBV28 and TRBJ2-4, with a weak D call TRBD1 (6 bases). The length of the CDR3 is 13 residues. Germline CDR1 reads MDHEN; CDR2 reads SYDVKM. The V gene lost 5 bases and the J gene lost 9 bases, with 14 bases spanning the gap. In DNA form, the CDR3 reads TGTGCCAGCAGTCAACAGGGTGGGAGCATTCAGTACTTC. It specifies CASSQQGGSIQYF.

J is TRBJ2-1 and V is TRBV11-3; D is perhaps TRBD1 (5 bases). From germline, CDR1 is SGHNT and CDR2 YENEEA. V was cut by 2 bases and J by 0 bases, with 14 bases left in between. The CDR3 covers 17 residues. This CDR3 is CASSLLKQVSSYNEQFF. DNA for the CDR3: TGTGCCAGCAGCTTACTAAAACAGGTTAGCTCCTACAATGAGCAGTTCTTC.

The V and J genes are TRBV5-1 and TRBJ2-3; TRBD2 is a possible D gene (6 bases). The V end lost 0 bases, the J end lost 7 bases, and 12 bases lay between the germline ends. The CDR3 has 14 amino acids. Germline V gives CDR1 SGHRS, CDR2 YFSETQ. The chain's CDR3 is CASSLAQGGYTQYF. In DNA form, the CDR3 reads TGCGCCAGCAGCTTGGCCCAGGGAGGTTATACGCAGTATTTT.

This sequence joins TRBV27 and TRBJ1-1; D ambiguous. CDR3 length equals 14 residues. Germline V CDR1 and CDR2: MNHEY, SMNVEV (reference sequence). Trimming removed 5 bases from V and 2 bases from J, with 12 bases in between. The CDR3 DNA is TGTGCCAGCAGTCCAAGACACGACAACACTGAAGCTTTCTTT. Translated: CASSPRHDNTEAFF.

This sequence joins TRBV7-9 and TRBJ2-2, with 8 bases fitting TRBD1. V gave up 6 bases and J gave up 3 bases; unmatched junction bases: 3. The germline V gene has CDR1 SEHNR and CDR2 FQNEAQ (reference sequence). The length of the CDR3 is 14 residues. This chain's CDR3 is CASRPDRDTGELFF. The CDR3 coding sequence is TGTGCCAGCAGACCGGACAGGGACACCGGGGAGCTGTTTTTT.

There are many counts of this clone. The chain has TRBV10-3 and TRBJ2-7, with 10 bases fitting TRBD2. Germline trimming cut 10 bases from V and 2 bases from J; bases unmatched to any gene: 8. The germline gives CDR1 ENHRY, CDR2 SYGVKD. The CDR3 covers 14 residues. For the CDR3, the DNA is TGTGCCACGTCCCGGACTAGCGGAACCTACGAGCAGTACTTC. This encodes CATSRTSGTYEQYF.

Only one count was recorded for this clone. The chain recombines TRBV9 with TRBJ2-7; 9 positions agree with TRBD1. The V gene's germline CDR1 is SGDLS and CDR2 YYNGEE. V lost 4 bases, J lost 1 base, and 3 bases stayed unmatched. This CDR3 contains 14 residues. CDR3 nucleotide sequence: TGTGCCAGCAGCACTGGACAGGGGTCCTACGAGCAGTACTTC. Its translation: CASSTGQGSYEQYF. Together with reference TRBV9 and TRBJ2-7, the CDR3 gives the full variable domain: DSGVTQTPKHLITATGQRVTLRCSPRSGDLSVYWYQQSLDQGLQFLIQYYNGEERAKGNILERFSAQQFPDLHSELNLSSLELGDSALYFCASSTGQGSYEQYFGPGTRLTVT.

The chain recombines TRBV4-1 with TRBJ2-5; TRBD2 aligns across 11 bases. Germline trimming cut 2 bases from V and 8 bases from J; bases unmatched to any gene: 10. CDR1 and CDR2 (germline): MGHRA, YSYEKL. The CDR3 contains 16 residues. This chain's CDR3 is CASSQFDTSGSGTQYF. The CDR3 bases are TGCGCCAGCAGCCAATTCGACACTAGCGGGAGTGGAACCCAGTACTTC.

The V call is TRBV18, the J call TRBJ2-7; 9 bases agree with TRBD1. With 5 bases clipped from V and 3 bases from J, the junction kept 11 bases outside the gene matches. The length of the CDR3 is 16 residues. Germline V gives CDR1 KGHSH, CDR2 LQKENI. The CDR3 sequence is CASSFTGGEIVYEQYF. Here the CDR3 DNA reads TGTGCCAGCTCATTTACAGGGGGCGAAATAGTCTACGAGCAGTACTTC.

The chain carries TRBV28 and TRBJ1-1, with 9 bases that match TRBD1. The CDR3 runs to 13 residues. Germline loops: CDR1 MDHEN, CDR2 SYDVKM. Losses at the gene ends were 8 bases for V and 1 base for J; bases not matched to a gene: 2. CDR3 sequence (DNA): TGTGCCAGCGGACAGGGGCGGAACACTGAAGCTTTCTTT. It yields the protein CASGQGRNTEAFF.

This sequence joins TRBV18 and TRBJ1-1, with 7 nucleotides matching TRBD1. There are 15 residues in the CDR3. Germline assignment: CDR1 KGHSH and CDR2 LQKENI. V lost 2 bases to trimming and J lost 1 base; unmatched junction nucleotides: 4. The CDR3 DNA sequence: TGTGCCAGCTCACCAGAAGGGACAGAGAACACTGAAGCTTTCTTT. Amino acids: CASSPEGTENTEAFF.

The chain uses TRBV9 and TRBJ2-1; D call uncertain. The CDR3 contains 13 residues. Germline lookup yields CDR1 SGDLS and CDR2 YYNGEE. The V gene lost 0 bases and the J gene lost 8 bases, with 9 bases spanning the gap. The CDR3 sequence: CASSVVDFDEQFF. In DNA, the CDR3 is TGTGCCAGCAGCGTAGTAGATTTCGATGAGCAGTTCTTC.

This rearrangement joins TRBV28 to TRBJ1-2; 8 bases are shared with TRBD1. Per the germline V gene, CDR1 is MDHEN and CDR2 is SYDVKM. This CDR3 comprises 15 residues. Unmatched junction bases numbered 8, after V lost 6 bases and J lost 2 bases. CDR3 sequence: CASSPTGQGNYGYTF. DNA of the CDR3: TGTGCCAGCAGCCCCACCGGACAGGGCAACTATGGCTACACCTTC.

V gene TRBV4-3 combines with J gene TRBJ2-3; D may be TRBD2 (5 bases). Germline V CDR1 and CDR2: LGHNA, YSLEER. There are 15 residues in the CDR3. Trimming removed 0 bases from V and 0 bases from J, with 7 bases in between. CDR3 sequence: CASSQEAASTDTQYF. Here the CDR3 DNA reads TGCGCCAGCAGCCAAGAAGCGGCTAGCACAGATACGCAGTATTTT.

This chain connects TRBV2 to TRBJ2-4; 13 bases map to TRBD2. The CDR3 has 16 residues. With 7 bases clipped from V and 3 bases from J, the junction kept 6 bases outside the gene matches. The germline gives CDR1 SNHLY, CDR2 FYNNEI. The CDR3: CASKRLAGGLKNIQYF. CDR3 DNA sequence: TGTGCCAGCAAGAGACTAGCGGGAGGTCTCAAAAACATTCAGTACTTC.

The CDR3 region is CASIVRGGETQYF. CDR3 in DNA: TGTGCCAGCATAGTCCGGGGGGGAGAGACCCAGTACTTC. The chain has TRBV25-1 and TRBJ2-5; 8 nucleotides line up with TRBD2. Per germline, CDR1 MGHDK and CDR2 SYGVNS. The J segment lost 4 bases and the V segment lost 7 bases, leaving 5 bases of the junction unmatched. This CDR3 has 13 amino acids.

The genes are TRBV29-1 and TRBJ1-4, with D tentatively TRBD1 (6 bases). This CDR3 is built from 13 residues. Per the germline V gene, CDR1 is SQVTM and CDR2 is ANQGSEA. Trimming pared 3 bases from V and 8 bases from J, leaving 13 bases between. CDR3 in DNA: TGCAGCGTTGAGTCAGGGGTAGGGGAAAAACTGTTTTTT. It specifies CSVESGVGEKLFF. The variable domain in full, with the rest retrieved from reference TRBV29-1 and TRBJ1-4, is SAVISQKPSRDICQRGTSLTIQCQVDSQVTMMFWYRQQPGQSLTLIATANQGSEATYESGFVIDKFPISRPNLTFSTLTVSNMSPEDSSIYLCSVESGVGEKLFFGSGTQLSVL.

In DNA form, the CDR3 reads TGTGCCAGCAGCGCCACGGGTGGGAGGAACACTGAAGCTTTCTTT. This encodes CASSATGGRNTEAFF. The chain joins TRBV9 to TRBJ1-1; D is uncertain. CDR3 length equals 15 residues. Germline assignment: CDR1 SGDLS and CDR2 YYNGEE. The ends were cut back, 3 bases at V and 1 base at J, with 13 bases in the middle. Complete variable domain (other parts from reference TRBV9 and TRBJ1-1): DSGVTQTPKHLITATGQRVTLRCSPRSGDLSVYWYQQSLDQGLQFLIQYYNGEERAKGNILERFSAQQFPDLHSELNLSSLELGDSALYFCASSATGGRNTEAFFGQGTRLTVV.

V is TRBV6-6 and J is TRBJ1-5; D unclear. Trimming removed 7 bases at V and 9 bases at J, with 25 bases between. This CDR3 comprises 16 residues. The germline V gene has CDR1 MNHNY and CDR2 SVGAGI (reference sequence). In DNA, the CDR3 is TGTGCCAGCAAGTATCGAGCGGCGGACGCCTCCCCGCCCCAGCATTTT. Encoded protein: CASKYRAADASPPQHF.

The chain has TRBV6-6 and TRBJ1-5; tentative D call: TRBD1 (6 bases). CDR1 is MNHNY and CDR2 is SVGAGI in the germline V gene (reference sequence). The CDR3 spans 16 residues. V lost 2 bases, J lost 5 bases, and 16 bases lay in between. CDR3 sequence (DNA): TGTGCCAGCAGTTACGATACAGGGAATTCTTATCAGCCCCAGCATTTT. Translating gives CASSYDTGNSYQPQHF.

The chain couples TRBV10-2 to TRBJ2-3; D not certain. This CDR3 contains 14 residues. Deletions cut 7 bases from V and 0 bases from J, with 11 bases between. Germline-derived CDR1 and CDR2 are WSHSY and SAAADI. The CDR3 reads CASMLMTSTDTQYF. The CDR3 coding sequence is TGCGCCAGCATGTTGATGACTAGCACAGATACGCAGTATTTT.

V is TRBV7-7 and J is TRBJ2-7; TRBD1 aligns across 9 bases. Germline V lookup: CDR1 SSHAT, CDR2 FNYEAQ (reference sequence). V trimming: 5 bases; J trimming: 8 bases; junction bases outside the gene matches: 7. The CDR3 extends over 13 amino acids. The CDR3 spells CASSPGQGAKQYF. CDR3 coding DNA: TGTGCCAGCAGCCCGGGACAGGGTGCCAAGCAGTACTTC.

On this clone itself: Different DNA sequences within this sample yield the same CDR3. The rearrangement joins TRBV29-1 to TRBJ2-7; 7 nucleotides line up with TRBD2. CDR1 and CDR2 from the germline V gene are SQVTM and ANQGSEA. The CDR3 contains 12 residues. V gave up 0 bases and J gave up 4 bases; unmatched junction bases: 0. DNA of the CDR3: TGCAGCGTTGAAGAGGGGGGGTACGAGCAGTACTTC. It specifies CSVEEGGYEQYF.